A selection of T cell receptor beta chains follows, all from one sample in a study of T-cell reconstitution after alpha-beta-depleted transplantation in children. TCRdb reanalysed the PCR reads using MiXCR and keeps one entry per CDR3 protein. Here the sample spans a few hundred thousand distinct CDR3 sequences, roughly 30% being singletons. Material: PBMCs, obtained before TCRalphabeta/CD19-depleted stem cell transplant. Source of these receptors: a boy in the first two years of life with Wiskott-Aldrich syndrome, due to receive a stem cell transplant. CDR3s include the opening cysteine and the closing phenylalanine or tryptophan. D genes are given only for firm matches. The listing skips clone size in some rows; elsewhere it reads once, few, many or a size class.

cdr3_aa: CASSTLAGSYEQYF
cdr3_nt: TGCGCCAGCAGTACACTAGCGGGTTCCTACGAGCAGTACTTC
j_call: TRBJ2-7
d_call: TRBD2
v_call: TRBV5-1
clone_size: -

cdr3_aa: CASSWEMGYEQYF
cdr3_nt: TGTGCCAGCAGCTGGGAGATGGGTTACGAGCAGTACTTC
j_call: TRBJ2-7
d_call: -
v_call: TRBV5-5
clone_size: many

cdr3_aa: CASSLDGRLNTEAFF
cdr3_nt: TGTGCCAGCAGTCTTGACGGGAGACTTAACACTGAAGCTTTCTTT
j_call: TRBJ1-1
d_call: -
v_call: TRBV12-3/TRBV12-4
clone_size: -

cdr3_aa: CSVPTSGVTDTQYF
cdr3_nt: TGCAGCGTGCCAACTAGCGGAGTCACAGATACGCAGTATTTT
j_call: TRBJ2-3
d_call: TRBD2
v_call: TRBV29-1
clone_size: -

cdr3_aa: CASSYREQFF
cdr3_nt: TGTGCCAGCAGTTATCGTGAGCAGTTCTTC
j_call: TRBJ2-1
d_call: -
v_call: TRBV28
clone_size: few

cdr3_aa: CASSMGGFTDTQYF
cdr3_nt: TGTGCCAGCAGTATGGGGGGGTTCACAGATACGCAGTATTTT
j_call: TRBJ2-3
d_call: TRBD2
v_call: TRBV28
clone_size: -

cdr3_aa: CAISASGKDTGEQFF
cdr3_nt: TGTGCCATCAGTGCCTCAGGGAAGGACACCGGTGAGCAGTTCTTC
j_call: TRBJ2-1
d_call: -
v_call: TRBV10-3
clone_size: once

cdr3_aa: CASSYSVSTEAFF
cdr3_nt: TGTGCCAGCAGTTACAGTGTTAGCACTGAAGCTTTCTTT
j_call: TRBJ1-1
d_call: -
v_call: TRBV6-2/TRBV6-3
clone_size: few

cdr3_aa: CASSQLRYGGGPSNEQFF
cdr3_nt: TGTGCCAGCTCACAATTACGTTATGGGGGAGGGCCGAGTAATGAGCAGTTCTTC
j_call: TRBJ2-1
d_call: TRBD2
v_call: TRBV18
clone_size: few

cdr3_aa: CASSLTTAYNEQFF
cdr3_nt: TGCGCCAGCAGCTTGACGACAGCCTACAATGAGCAGTTCTTC
j_call: TRBJ2-1
d_call: -
v_call: TRBV5-1
clone_size: -

cdr3_aa: CASSDTRAGGPGIQYF
cdr3_nt: TGCGCCAGCAGCGACACAAGGGCGGGAGGGCCTGGCATTCAGTACTTC
j_call: TRBJ2-4
d_call: TRBD2
v_call: TRBV5-1
clone_size: -

cdr3_aa: CASSEYLVTGRRSYEQYF
cdr3_nt: TGTGCCAGCAGTGAATATCTGGTTACGGGGAGACGCTCCTACGAGCAGTACTTC
j_call: TRBJ2-7
d_call: -
v_call: TRBV25-1
clone_size: -

cdr3_aa: CASSLISGGGTGGNEQYF
cdr3_nt: TGTGCCAGCAGCTTAATATCTGGTGGGGGGACAGGGGGGAACGAGCAGTACTTC
j_call: TRBJ2-7
d_call: TRBD1
v_call: TRBV7-3
clone_size: -

cdr3_aa: CASRAPPSNYGYTF
cdr3_nt: TGTGCCAGCAGGGCCCCTCCCTCTAACTATGGCTACACCTTC
j_call: TRBJ1-2
d_call: -
v_call: TRBV27
clone_size: -

cdr3_aa: CSAKLVSDTQYF
cdr3_nt: TGCAGTGCTAAATTAGTCTCAGATACGCAGTATTTT
j_call: TRBJ2-3
d_call: -
v_call: TRBV20-1
clone_size: once

cdr3_aa: CASSEAGGLYNEQFF
cdr3_nt: TGTGCCAGCAGTGAAGCGGGAGGGTTGTACAATGAGCAGTTCTTC
j_call: TRBJ2-1
d_call: TRBD2
v_call: TRBV6-1
clone_size: once

cdr3_aa: CATSAVAGGKEQFF
cdr3_nt: TGTGCCACCAGCGCGGTAGCGGGTGGGAAGGAGCAGTTCTTC
j_call: TRBJ2-1
d_call: TRBD2
v_call: TRBV15
clone_size: -

cdr3_aa: CASSLDGQSATEAFF
cdr3_nt: TGCGCCAGCAGCTTGGACGGACAGTCGGCGACTGAAGCTTTCTTT
j_call: TRBJ1-1
d_call: -
v_call: TRBV5-1
clone_size: few

cdr3_aa: CASSLKNRGLPGEQYF
cdr3_nt: TGTGCCAGCAGCTTGAAGAACAGGGGGCTCCCTGGCGAGCAGTACTTC
j_call: TRBJ2-7
d_call: TRBD1
v_call: TRBV5-6
clone_size: few

cdr3_aa: CASSYETGMVNTEAFF
cdr3_nt: TGTGCCAGCAGTTATGAAACAGGGATGGTGAACACTGAAGCTTTCTTT
j_call: TRBJ1-1
d_call: -
v_call: TRBV6-5
clone_size: -

cdr3_aa: CSARDWTAGGGSYNEQFF
cdr3_nt: TGCAGTGCTAGAGATTGGACTGCTGGGGGCGGGAGCTACAATGAGCAGTTCTTC
j_call: TRBJ2-1
d_call: -
v_call: TRBV20-1
clone_size: few

cdr3_aa: CASSLSLHQPQHF
cdr3_nt: TGTGCCAGCAGTTTAAGTCTTCATCAGCCCCAGCATTTT
j_call: TRBJ1-5
d_call: -
v_call: TRBV12-3/TRBV12-4
clone_size: -

cdr3_aa: CASISMDSPYEQYF
cdr3_nt: TGTGCCAGCATTTCTATGGACAGCCCCTACGAGCAGTACTTC
j_call: TRBJ2-7
d_call: -
v_call: TRBV6-5
clone_size: -

cdr3_aa: CASSRDRGQETQYF
cdr3_nt: TGTGCCAGCAGTCGCGACAGGGGCCAAGAGACCCAGTACTTC
j_call: TRBJ2-5
d_call: TRBD1
v_call: TRBV5-1
clone_size: many

cdr3_aa: CAISDTTGGNEQFF
cdr3_nt: TGTGCCATCAGTGACACTACAGGGGGCAATGAGCAGTTCTTC
j_call: TRBJ2-1
d_call: TRBD1
v_call: TRBV10-3
clone_size: few

cdr3_aa: CASSLGRALAGYNEQFF
cdr3_nt: TGCGCCAGCAGCTTGGGGAGGGCTCTAGCGGGGTACAATGAGCAGTTCTTC
j_call: TRBJ2-1
d_call: TRBD2
v_call: TRBV5-1
clone_size: -

cdr3_aa: CASSQTGAWPTDTQYF
cdr3_nt: TGCGCCAGCAGCCAAACAGGGGCTTGGCCCACAGATACGCAGTATTTT
j_call: TRBJ2-3
d_call: TRBD1
v_call: TRBV5-1
clone_size: -

cdr3_aa: CSARDPTEMREWRETQYF
cdr3_nt: TGCAGTGCTAGAGATCCTACCGAGATGCGGGAGTGGAGGGAGACCCAGTACTTC
j_call: TRBJ2-5
d_call: TRBD2
v_call: TRBV20-1
clone_size: -

cdr3_aa: CSALAGGLEQFF
cdr3_nt: TGCAGTGCTCTAGCGGGAGGGCTTGAGCAGTTCTTC
j_call: TRBJ2-1
d_call: TRBD2
v_call: TRBV20-1
clone_size: few

cdr3_aa: CASRLGYNEQFF
cdr3_nt: TGTGCCAGCAGACTAGGTTACAATGAGCAGTTCTTC
j_call: TRBJ2-1
d_call: -
v_call: TRBV2
clone_size: few

cdr3_aa: CASSLTSGYNNEQFF
cdr3_nt: TGTGCCAGCAGCTTAACTAGCGGATACAACAATGAGCAGTTCTTC
j_call: TRBJ2-1
d_call: TRBD2
v_call: TRBV5-5
clone_size: -

cdr3_aa: CASSQVQGETEAFF
cdr3_nt: TGTGCCAGCAGCCAAGTTCAGGGCGAAACTGAAGCTTTCTTT
j_call: TRBJ1-1
d_call: -
v_call: TRBV3-1
clone_size: many

cdr3_aa: CATSGFHEVPNYNEQFF
cdr3_nt: TGTGCCACCAGCGGATTCCATGAAGTCCCGAATTACAATGAGCAGTTCTTC
j_call: TRBJ2-1
d_call: -
v_call: TRBV15
clone_size: -

cdr3_aa: CASSPGTGHNQPQHF
cdr3_nt: TGTGCCAGCAGCCCCGGGACAGGGCACAATCAGCCCCAGCATTTT
j_call: TRBJ1-5
d_call: TRBD1
v_call: TRBV3-1
clone_size: few

cdr3_aa: CSADGTSGRRYNEQFF
cdr3_nt: TGCAGCGCCGACGGGACTAGCGGGAGGAGATACAATGAGCAGTTCTTC
j_call: TRBJ2-1
d_call: TRBD2
v_call: TRBV29-1
clone_size: few

cdr3_aa: CASSFPKGAYNSPLHF
cdr3_nt: TGTGCCAGCAGTTTCCCCAAGGGCGCCTATAATTCACCCCTCCACTTT
j_call: TRBJ1-6
d_call: -
v_call: TRBV28
clone_size: few

cdr3_aa: CSVEGGGTQYF
cdr3_nt: TGCAGCGTTGAAGGAGGGGGGACCCAGTACTTC
j_call: TRBJ2-5
d_call: -
v_call: TRBV29-1
clone_size: many

cdr3_aa: CASSSSGFPLQDEQFF
cdr3_nt: -
j_call: TRBJ2-1
d_call: -
v_call: TRBV6-2/TRBV6-3
clone_size: few

cdr3_aa: CASSHNPEKLFF
cdr3_nt: TGCGCCAGCAGCCACAACCCTGAAAAACTGTTTTTT
j_call: TRBJ1-4
d_call: -
v_call: TRBV4-1
clone_size: few

cdr3_aa: CASSQAGEDEQYF
cdr3_nt: TGTGCCAGCAGCCAAGCCGGGGAGGACGAGCAGTACTTC
j_call: TRBJ2-7
d_call: -
v_call: TRBV3-1
clone_size: few

cdr3_aa: CASSPRGGGLGYSNQPQHF
cdr3_nt: TGTGCCAGCAGCCCCAGAGGAGGGGGGCTGGGGTATAGCAATCAGCCCCAGCATTTT
j_call: TRBJ1-5
d_call: -
v_call: TRBV6-1
clone_size: -

cdr3_aa: CASSFEPTGRDYNEQFF
cdr3_nt: TGTGCCAGCAGCTTCGAACCGACAGGGAGAGATTACAATGAGCAGTTCTTC
j_call: TRBJ2-1
d_call: TRBD1
v_call: TRBV7-2
clone_size: -

cdr3_aa: CASSLDGDRGYGYTF
cdr3_nt: TGTGCCAGCAGCCTCGATGGGGACAGGGGGTATGGCTACACCTTC
j_call: TRBJ1-2
d_call: TRBD1
v_call: TRBV5-5
clone_size: -

cdr3_aa: CASTGTVTGELFF
cdr3_nt: TGCGCTAGCACCGGGACGGTGACCGGGGAGCTGTTTTTT
j_call: TRBJ2-2
d_call: -
v_call: TRBV5-1
clone_size: -

cdr3_aa: CASSLARTSAQETQYF
cdr3_nt: TGTGCCAGCAGCCTCGCCCGGACTAGCGCACAAGAGACCCAGTACTTC
j_call: TRBJ2-5
d_call: TRBD2
v_call: TRBV4-2
clone_size: few

cdr3_aa: CASSLVSGNEQFF
cdr3_nt: TGTGCCAGCAGTTTAGTCAGCGGCAATGAGCAGTTCTTC
j_call: TRBJ2-1
d_call: -
v_call: TRBV12-3/TRBV12-4
clone_size: -

cdr3_aa: CASSSRGFSTDTQYF
cdr3_nt: TGTGCCAGCAGCTCCCGGGGCTTTTCCACAGATACGCAGTATTTT
j_call: TRBJ2-3
d_call: -
v_call: TRBV7-6
clone_size: -

cdr3_aa: CASSQDKAGARPQHF
cdr3_nt: TGCGCCAGCAGCCAAGACAAGGCGGGGGCTCGGCCCCAGCATTTT
j_call: TRBJ1-5
d_call: -
v_call: TRBV4-1
clone_size: -

cdr3_aa: CATSRDRVSYEQYF
cdr3_nt: TGTGCCACCAGCAGAGACAGGGTCTCCTACGAGCAGTACTTC
j_call: TRBJ2-7
d_call: -
v_call: TRBV15
clone_size: -

cdr3_aa: CASSLSRSLGTDTQYF
cdr3_nt: TGTGCCAGCAGCTTATCCCGCAGTTTGGGCACAGATACGCAGTATTTT
j_call: TRBJ2-3
d_call: -
v_call: TRBV11-2
clone_size: few

cdr3_aa: CATSYNRLDQETQYF
cdr3_nt: TGTGCCACCAGCTACAATAGGCTAGATCAAGAGACCCAGTACTTC
j_call: TRBJ2-5
d_call: -
v_call: TRBV15
clone_size: -

cdr3_aa: CASNKGLAEYEQFF
cdr3_nt: TGCGCCAGTAATAAGGGACTAGCGGAGTATGAGCAGTTCTTC
j_call: TRBJ2-1
d_call: TRBD2
v_call: TRBV10-2
clone_size: -

cdr3_aa: CASSRTQLSSYNEQFF
cdr3_nt: TGTGCCAGCAGCCGAACACAGCTAAGCTCCTACAATGAGCAGTTCTTC
j_call: TRBJ2-1
d_call: -
v_call: TRBV5-5
clone_size: -

cdr3_aa: CASSQDRNQPQHF
cdr3_nt: TGTGCCAGCAGCCAAGACAGAAATCAGCCCCAGCATTTT
j_call: TRBJ1-5
d_call: -
v_call: TRBV4-1
clone_size: many

cdr3_aa: CASSQGRTSRLNEQFF
cdr3_nt: TGTGCCAGCAGCCAAGGCCGGACTAGCCGCCTCAATGAGCAGTTCTTC
j_call: TRBJ2-1
d_call: TRBD2
v_call: TRBV7-9
clone_size: few